This TCR beta chain appears in the sequencing data of a study of regulatory T cells in long-lasting Graves disease (dated by TCRdb to about 2021). Regarding the complete study: In the newly diagnosed Graves' disease group, patients had been taking antithyroid drugs for less than 3 months. This study used TCR sequencing and RNA sequencing of peripheral blood to compare persistent Graves' disease patients against newly diagnosed Graves' disease patients. The study took place in China and was registered as a clinical trial. A total of around 35 samples were covered by TCR sequencing, comprising some 13 persistent and 20 newly diagnosed Graves' disease patients. Paper-wide results and their limitations: Compared with newly diagnosed patients, persistent Graves' disease patients had lower TCR Shannon entropy and fewer highly expanded clones, which suggests clonal expansion. TRBV28, TRBJ1-2 and TRBJ2-5 were preferentially used in persistent disease, while TRBV20-1 and TRBJ2-1 were favored in newly diagnosed disease. More public clonotypes were shared among persistent patients (under 3,000) than among newly diagnosed patients (more than 900). Sequencing and analysis were restricted to the TCR beta chain. Peripheral blood alone was examined, since thyroid tissue, which constituted the primary lesion, could not be accessed. As a limitation, the authors acknowledged that the small sample size may reduce accuracy.

This clonotype appeared a few times. Its cognate antigen has yet to be identified. No much larger clone exists at a distance of one base, and base qualities are not known. The library was made by multiplex PCR. TCRdb lists the instrument as Illumina HiSeq 4000. CDR3 regions were amplified by Arm-PCR with iRepertoire HTBI primers to construct TCR beta libraries. Gel purification was performed on PCR products prior to sequencing. Regarding the original processing steps: A total of 60 to 80 TRBV and 14 TRBJ segments were identified across samples and were used for gene usage analysis of CDR3 amino acid clonotypes. COPE and FqMerger were used to merge the filtered high-quality paired reads into contigs. BLAST was used to align contigs to IMGT TRBV, TRBD and TRBJ reference genes, with CDR3 defined following IMGT. Highly expanded clones were defined as clonotypes with a frequency above 0.1%. Shannon entropy was used to measure repertoire diversity, and the Gini coefficient was used to measure V-J evenness. A clonotype found in more than one individual was treated as public. The public sequencing data were trimmed at Q25 with fastp and processed into clonotypes with MiXCR by TCRdb, which kept only in-frame beta chains. Entries that share a CDR3 protein sequence are merged under the most common genes and DNA. TCRdb's processing, not the study's, gives the V and J calls here. A total of around 480,000 distinct CDR3 sequences appear in this sample, approximately 16% of them only once. The ten largest clones add up to 20% to 25% of the sample.

The CDR3 has 13 amino acids, counting the end cysteine and phenylalanine. Only the CDR3 DNA stays, 39 bases, in frame from base 1. Per the germline V gene, MNHEY is the CDR1 and SVGAGI is the CDR2. V loses 2 bases of germline sequence and J loses 8 bases, and the interval between the two ends is 12 bases. The time point label, as the study defines it: newly diagnosed GD, antithyroid drugs for less than 3 months. RNA was extracted from PBMCs in TRIzol for both TCR sequencing and RNA sequencing. The diagnosis of Graves' disease followed American Thyroid Association guidelines. Patients were recruited from an endocrinology department in Xi'an, China. Each patient gave approximately 8.8 milliliters of peripheral blood, collected in an EDTA anticoagulant tube. Ficoll Paque Plus density gradient separation was used to isolate PBMCs, and no further T cell sorting was performed. An Agilent 2100 Bioanalyzer and agarose gel were used to assess RNA quality, and a NanoDrop 2000 was used to measure RNA concentration.

These data were also reused for a study on T cells in Graves' hyperthyroidism and ophthalmopathy. That second report states: A patient counted as having stable Graves' hyperthyroidism if no progression to ophthalmopathy occurred over 18 months of follow-up. Hyperthyroidism patients were aged 18 to 65 years and newly diagnosed, with disease duration of less than 2 months. The study excluded patients with uncontrolled infections, other autoimmune diseases, pregnancy or lactation. Diagnoses were established on the basis of clinical symptoms, serum thyroxine and TRAb, thyroid ultrasound, and orbital computed tomography. The TCR CDR3 was subjected to a first round of RT-PCR using the HTBI primer set and the Qiagen OneStep RT-PCR kit. Most expanded thyroid clonotypes (frequency above 0.001) were also detected in blood, a finding suggesting that blood repertoires may reflect thyroid immune responses. A 13 V-J signature model separated ophthalmopathy from stable hyperthyroidism, with approximately 86% sensitivity and roughly 84% specificity in cross-validation and 80%/75% in testing. In validation, progression to ophthalmopathy was predicted by the model with more than 65% sensitivity and 72.22% specificity, a median of around 6.5 months before onset. To identify TCR V-J signatures that set the groups apart, the researchers used a discovery cohort of 95 to 100 patients, made up of around 42 with Graves' ophthalmopathy and 57 with stable Graves' hyperthyroidism. An independent validation cohort of around 19 hyperthyroidism patients and approximately 15 patients who later progressed to ophthalmopathy tested prospective prediction of ophthalmopathy. The 95 to 100 discovery patients were divided at random into training and test sets in a 7:3 ratio. In addition, the study compared T-cell repertoires in thyroid tissue and in blood from five or six Graves' hyperthyroidism patients. After sampling, hyperthyroidism patients received methimazole starting at 30 mg daily, and ophthalmopathy patients received high-dose intravenous methylprednisolone. Libraries were constructed in a second round of multiplex PCR, after which size selection and purification were performed. Sequencing of the libraries was done on an Illumina HiSeq2000 using paired-end 100 bp reads. SOAPnuke was used to process the raw data, with reads discarded if the reads contained adapters or uncalled bases, had a mean Phred below 15, or lacked an exact constant-primer or identifier match. High-quality paired reads were merged using COPE v1.2.5, and each unique nucleotide sequence was defined as a clonotype. Clonotypes were aligned to IMGT TRBV, TRBD and TRBJ reference segments using MiTCR v1.1. The analysis included only V-J combinations with a frequency above 0.0001, which together covered roughly 99% of the repertoires. The TCS score was defined as F50 (clonal expansion) divided by E x V (chaos), with BLOSUM62-based TCRdist calculated between CDR3 peptides within each V-J. Welch's t-statistics and random forest reduced roughly 540 V-J features to 13, which were used in a naive Bayes classifier (R e1071). No statistical method was used to fix the sample size in advance, and group allocation was not hidden from the investigators. The paper reports TCR Vbeta CDR3 sequencing of some 140 peripheral blood samples: 40 or so ophthalmopathy, under 80 hyperthyroidism and around 17 progressor patients.

The chain couples TRBV6-5 to TRBJ1-2; the D gene lacks a confident call. This TCR was recovered from a woman aged 40-65 years with Graves disease. Donor details come from another sample of the same person, matched by shared clones. This specimen was peripheral blood mononuclear cells (PBMCs), taken at new diagnosis, from a patient treated with antithyroid drugs. The sequenced DNA: TGTGCCAGCAGTTACAACGGTGGTAGAGGCTACACCTTC. It is translated as CASSYNGGRGYTF.